This T cell receptor beta chain was observed in a study of T cells after yellow fever vaccination. The wider study: SMART-Seq v4 Ultra Low Input handled preparation of low-cell-number fractions.

There are a few counts of this clonotype. Its antigen is not known. The length of the CDR3 is 14 residues. V was clipped by 0 bases and J by 5 bases, with 9 bases between them. CDR1 and CDR2 from the germline V gene are LGHDT and YNNKEL (reference sequence). Template-switching 5'RACE yielded the TCR cDNA; a universal primer site and UMIs were added in the process. TCRdb called the 5' RACE reads again in MiXCR, with one record for every CDR3 protein. The sample has hundreds of thousands of distinct CDR3 sequences, less than 20% seen once. Study results and caveats: The secondary response was weaker, and its peak arrived faster, on day 5 versus 15. A minor fraction of clonotypes spanned both CD4 and CD8 compartments.

The chain links TRBV3-1 to TRBJ2-3; D is undetermined. This TCR derives from a man aged 18 to 29 who received the YFV17D yellow fever vaccine. The material was PBMCs, obtained roughly 5 days after the first yellow fever vaccination. The CDR3 spells CASSQDGWGDTQYF. The CDR3 bases are TGTGCCAGCAGCCAAGACGGGTGGGGAGATACGCAGTATTTT.